The rows below give T cell receptor beta chains drawn from one sample of a study of shared clonotypes between healthy human individuals. Using immunoSEQ multiplex PCR, the repertoire was profiled, and TCRdb retains in-frame clones only, with some absent. The sample holds approximately 1,000,000 clones; 75% to 80% are singletons and the top ten take around 0.47%. Sequencing input: memory CD4+ T cells from PBMCs. The receptors derive from a man aged 18 to 29 in good health. Some clones in this sample may be carry-over from other donors' samples. The CDR3 runs from the conserved cysteine through the conserved F or W. The D gene is left open where the match is weak. Only some rows state a clone size, as once, few, many or a class for expanded clones.

clone_size	v_call	d_call	j_call	cdr3_aa	cdr3_nt
.	TRBV7-3	.	TRBJ2-7	CASSLTPGAFEQYF	TGTGCCAGCAGCTTAACGCCAGGGGCCTTCGAGCAGTACTTC
.	TRBV5-4	.	TRBJ1-2	CASTRAGSTYGYTF	TGTGCCAGCACCCGGGCAGGGTCTACCTATGGCTACACCTTC
.	TRBV2	TRBD1	TRBJ2-1	CASSDQGASYNEQFF	TGTGCCAGCAGTGACCAGGGGGCATCCTACAATGAGCAGTTCTTC
.	TRBV18	.	TRBJ2-3	CASSIRSSATDTQYF	TGTGCCAGCTCCATTAGGTCTAGCGCCACAGATACGCAGTATTTT
.	TRBV30	.	TRBJ2-7	CAWTPPSSYEQYF	TGTGCCTGGACCCCCCCGAGCTCCTACGAGCAGTACTTC
.	TRBV7-7	.	TRBJ2-1	CASSSTPGLLNNEQFF	TGTGCCAGCAGCTCCACACCCGGACTACTAAACAATGAGCAGTTCTTC
.	TRBV18	.	TRBJ2-1	CASSPPQELDHNEQFF	TGTGCCAGCTCACCACCTCAAGAACTAGACCACAATGAGCAGTTCTTC
.	TRBV18	.	TRBJ2-3	CASSPGSTDTQYF	TGTGCCAGCTCCCCCGGTAGTACAGATACGCAGTATTTT
few	TRBV11-2	TRBD1	TRBJ1-4	CASSPGQGAEKLFF	TGTGCCAGCAGCCCCGGACAGGGGGCAGAAAAACTGTTTTTT
.	TRBV5-4	.	TRBJ2-2	CATHVRGTGELFF	TGTGCCACCCACGTTCGAGGGACCGGGGAGCTGTTTTTT
.	TRBV7-3	.	TRBJ2-1	CASSIGGANNEQFF	TGTGCCAGCAGCATCGGAGGGGCTAACAATGAGCAGTTCTTC
.	TRBV19	.	TRBJ2-7	CASSIRNGSPYF	TGTGCCAGTAGTATAAGGAACGGGAGTCCGTACTTC
.	TRBV25-1	.	TRBJ1-2	CASSGYRGSRNGYTF	TGTGCCAGCAGTGGATATAGGGGGAGCCGTAATGGCTACACCTTC
.	TRBV6-5	TRBD1	TRBJ2-2	CASSQGQPNTGELFF	TGTGCCAGCAGCCAGGGACAGCCGAACACCGGGGAGCTGTTTTTT
.	TRBV6-1	.	TRBJ1-1	CASILVSWNTEAFF	TGTGCCAGCATCTTGGTGTCTTGGAACACTGAAGCTTTCTTT
.	TRBV30	.	TRBJ1-1	CAWSVPRAEAFF	TGTGCCTGGAGTGTACCCAGAGCTGAAGCTTTCTTT
few	TRBV18	.	TRBJ1-1	CASSPISPGTDIEAFF	TGTGCCAGCTCACCTATCTCCCCTGGGACGGATATCGAAGCTTTCTTT
many	TRBV25-1	.	TRBJ2-5	CASSGPDRPGETQYF	TGTGCCAGCAGTGGACCGGACCGTCCGGGAGAGACCCAGTACTTC
.	TRBV5-6	.	TRBJ2-5	CASKRGQETQYF	TGTGCCAGCAAAAGGGGCCAAGAGACCCAGTACTTC
.	TRBV10-3	TRBD2	TRBJ2-1	CAISAGGYNEQFF	TGTGCCATCAGTGCGGGAGGGTACAATGAGCAGTTCTTC
.	TRBV7-2	.	TRBJ2-1	CASSLLGVHEQFF	TGTGCCAGCAGCTTATTGGGGGTCCATGAGCAGTTCTTC
.	TRBV27	.	TRBJ2-3	CASSLVGADTQYF	TGTGCCAGCAGTTTAGTGGGTGCAGATACGCAGTATTTT
.	TRBV28	TRBD1	TRBJ1-2	CASSGYRGQNYGYTF	TGTGCCAGCAGTGGATACAGGGGGCAGAACTATGGCTACACCTTC
.	TRBV5-4	.	TRBJ2-7	CASSSGKQASYEQYF	TGTGCCAGCAGCTCCGGTAAGCAGGCCTCCTACGAGCAGTACTTC
.	TRBV6-1	.	TRBJ2-7	CASSEGRSSYEQYF	TGTGCCAGCAGTGAAGGGAGGAGTTCCTACGAGCAGTACTTC
few	TRBV10-2	TRBD1	TRBJ2-1	CASSEARGPYNEQFF	TGCGCCAGCAGTGAGGCTAGGGGGCCTTACAATGAGCAGTTCTTC
.	TRBV29-1	TRBD1	TRBJ1-2	CSVPTRTGPLANYGYTF	TGCAGCGTTCCTACCCGGACAGGGCCCTTAGCTAACTATGGCTACACCTTC
.	TRBV12-2	.	TRBJ2-6	CASRSWTSTNVLTF	TGTGCAAGTCGCTCGTGGACTAGTACCAACGTCCTGACTTTC
.	TRBV5-1	.	TRBJ2-1	CASSPGSSYNEQFF	TGCGCCAGCAGCCCCGGAAGCTCCTACAATGAGCAGTTCTTC
few	TRBV25-1	TRBD1	TRBJ1-1	CASTPRTGTEAFF	TGTGCCAGCACCCCTAGGACAGGGACTGAAGCTTTCTTT
.	TRBV2	TRBD1	TRBJ2-1	CASSRTGDEQFF	TGTGCCAGCAGTCGGACAGGGGACGAGCAGTTCTTC
.	TRBV11-2	TRBD2	TRBJ2-1	CASSPGRSGTTYNEQFF	TGTGCCAGCAGCCCTGGGCGAAGCGGGACGACCTACAATGAGCAGTTCTTC
.	TRBV20-1	.	TRBJ1-3	CSALGNTIYF	TGCAGTGCTCTTGGAAACACCATATATTTT
few	TRBV27	.	TRBJ1-1	CASSLIGRSVGGSSEAFF	TGTGCCAGCAGTTTAATCGGCAGGAGTGTTGGAGGGTCCTCTGAAGCTTTCTTT
.	TRBV7-2	TRBD1	TRBJ2-5	CASSFDHRGETQYF	TGTGCCAGCAGCTTCGACCACAGGGGGGAGACCCAGTACTTC
.	TRBV5-6	TRBD2	TRBJ2-3	CASSRAWTSGGTDTQYF	TGTGCCAGCAGCCGTGCCTGGACTAGCGGTGGCACAGATACGCAGTATTTT
.	TRBV5-4	TRBD2	TRBJ2-4	CASTEREGISAKNIQYF	TGTGCCAGCACCGAAAGGGAGGGAATTTCAGCCAAAAACATTCAGTACTTC
.	TRBV5-4	TRBD1	TRBJ2-3	CASRIDRGTDTQYF	TGTGCCAGCAGAATTGACAGGGGCACAGATACGCAGTATTTT
.	TRBV5-1	.	TRBJ2-2	CASSLRRAYTGELFF	TGCGCCAGCAGCTTGAGGCGGGCTTACACCGGGGAGCTGTTTTTT
.	TRBV19	.	TRBJ1-1	CASSIAGRTNTEAFF	TGTGCCAGTAGTATAGCGGGCAGGACGAACACTGAAGCTTTCTTT
.	TRBV7-3	TRBD2	TRBJ2-1	CASSLMQGGLAGSHEQFF	TGTGCCAGCAGCTTAATGCAAGGGGGACTAGCGGGAAGCCATGAGCAGTTCTTC
.	TRBV7-9	TRBD2	TRBJ2-2	CASSQQGGITGELFF	TGTGCCAGCAGCCAGCAGGGAGGGATCACCGGGGAGCTGTTTTTT
.	TRBV2	.	TRBJ2-7	CASSGQGPYEQYF	TGTGCCAGCAGCGGGCAGGGACCCTACGAGCAGTACTTC
few	TRBV2	.	TRBJ1-1	CASSKQNTEAFF	TGTGCCAGCAGTAAACAGAACACTGAAGCTTTCTTT
once	TRBV28	TRBD1	TRBJ1-1	CASSSTGGNTEAFF	TGTGCCAGCAGCTCTACAGGGGGGAACACTGAAGCTTTCTTT
.	TRBV27	TRBD1	TRBJ2-7	CASSLWGTGVSEQYF	TGTGCCAGCAGTTTATGGGGGACAGGGGTATCCGAGCAGTACTTC
once	TRBV28	.	TRBJ1-1	CASSLVGETEAFF	TGTGCCAGCAGTTTAGTGGGTGAAACTGAAGCTTTCTTT
.	TRBV9	.	TRBJ2-5	CASSVGGFQETQYF	TGTGCCAGCAGCGTAGGAGGATTTCAAGAGACCCAGTACTTC
few	TRBV4-1	.	TRBJ2-2	CASSQVGSGPGELFF	TGCGCCAGCAGCCAAGTCGGCAGCGGGCCCGGGGAGCTGTTTTTT
.	TRBV6-5	TRBD1	TRBJ2-7	CASRQGQAPSYEQYF	TGTGCCAGCAGACAGGGACAGGCCCCATCCTACGAGCAGTACTTC
.	TRBV5-6	.	TRBJ2-7	CASSFQGRDSYEQYF	TGTGCCAGCAGCTTTCAGGGGAGGGATTCCTACGAGCAGTACTTC
.	TRBV7-3	TRBD2	TRBJ2-1	CASSSAGTSGLNEQFF	TGTGCCAGCAGCTCAGCCGGGACTAGCGGTCTCAATGAGCAGTTCTTC
once	TRBV7-3	TRBD1	TRBJ2-3	CASSLGQITDTQYF	TGTGCCAGCAGCTTGGGACAGATCACAGATACGCAGTATTTT
.	TRBV7-9	TRBD2	TRBJ2-1	CASSLSAGLASYNEQFF	TGTGCCAGCAGCTTGTCGGCGGGACTAGCCTCCTACAATGAGCAGTTCTTC
.	TRBV27	TRBD2	TRBJ2-7	CASSPPRGAGGAPYEQYF	TGTGCCAGCAGTCCCCCCCGGGGAGCGGGAGGAGCCCCCTACGAGCAGTACTTC
once	TRBV5-1	.	TRBJ2-7	CASSRPELGLVSEQYF	TGCGCCAGCAGCCGGCCGGAGTTGGGCCTAGTCTCCGAGCAGTACTTC
once	TRBV5-1	.	TRBJ2-7	CASSFPQAYEQYF	TGCGCCAGCAGCTTTCCCCAGGCCTACGAGCAGTACTTC
few	TRBV19	TRBD1	TRBJ2-2	CASREGQAHVGELFF	TGTGCCAGTAGGGAAGGACAGGCGCACGTCGGGGAGCTGTTTTTT
once	TRBV2	TRBD1	TRBJ2-7	CASSLDRGGDEQYF	TGTGCCAGCAGTTTAGACAGGGGAGGCGACGAGCAGTACTTC
.	TRBV5-8	TRBD1	TRBJ2-2	CASSLRTGWTGELFF	TGTGCCAGCAGCCTGAGGACAGGGTGGACCGGGGAGCTGTTTTTT